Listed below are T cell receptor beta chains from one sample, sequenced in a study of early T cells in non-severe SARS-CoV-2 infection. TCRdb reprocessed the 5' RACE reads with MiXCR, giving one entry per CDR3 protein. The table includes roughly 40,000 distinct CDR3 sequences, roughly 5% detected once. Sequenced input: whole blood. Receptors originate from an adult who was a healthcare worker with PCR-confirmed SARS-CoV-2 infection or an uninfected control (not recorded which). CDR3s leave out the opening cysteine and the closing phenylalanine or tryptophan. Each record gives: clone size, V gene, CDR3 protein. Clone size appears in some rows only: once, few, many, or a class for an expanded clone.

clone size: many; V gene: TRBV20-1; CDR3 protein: SARLSPGQNNYGYT
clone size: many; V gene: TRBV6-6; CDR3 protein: ASSTHQGRDQPQH
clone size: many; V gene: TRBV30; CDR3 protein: AWSLKGARGTEAF
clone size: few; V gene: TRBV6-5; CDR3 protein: ASRLRVMNTVELF
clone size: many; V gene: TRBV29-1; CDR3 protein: SAGQGSSYEQY
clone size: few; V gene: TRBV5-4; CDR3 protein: ASSLPGLAGAGANVLI
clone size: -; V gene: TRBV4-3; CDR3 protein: ASSSTAGLAGTDTQY
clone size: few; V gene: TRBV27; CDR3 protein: ASSYPGLFNEQF
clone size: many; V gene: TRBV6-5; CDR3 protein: ASSYANNYGYT
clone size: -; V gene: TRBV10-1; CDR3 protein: ASSESMGTGRAF